This TCR beta chain comes out of a study of T cells in Graves' hyperthyroidism and ophthalmopathy. The CDR3 runs 11 residues. The V gene end was trimmed by 7 bases and the J gene end by 5 bases; junction bases not matched to a gene: 5. CDR1 and CDR2 (germline): SQVTM, ANQGSEA. Study findings and constraints: Expanded thyroid clonotypes (above 0.001) were mostly also found in blood.

Regarding this clonotype: Its antigen is unknown.

Using RNA transcripts as the source, TCR beta CDR3 regions were amplified. With the HTBI primer set, the TCR CDR3 went through a first round of RT-PCR. Each CDR3 protein is one row after TCRdb ran MiXCR on the multiplex PCR reads. The top ten clones hold about two fifths of a sample with approximately 510,000 distinct CDR3 sequences, 46% of them seen once. This chain connects TRBV29-1 to TRBJ2-7; 7 nucleotides align to TRBD1. This receptor was taken from an adult woman with Graves' disease, either hyperthyroidism or ophthalmopathy (not recorded which). Sequenced sample: peripheral blood or thyroid tissue (not recorded which). CDR3: CSARQGNEQYF. The CDR3, as DNA: TGCAGCGCCCGACAGGGTAACGAGCAGTACTTC.